This T cell receptor (beta chain) was profiled in a study of cytomegalovirus exposure and HLA in healthy donors. In the PCR, 60 Vbeta and 13 Jbeta primers were used. The method was immunoSEQ multiplex PCR; TCRdb's version includes in-frame clones alone and lacks a portion of them. The repertoire includes over 120,000 clones, about two thirds of them detected once, and about 2% sits in the top ten. This clone was recorded a few times. No antigen is known for it. Study results and limitations: In the analysis, some V segments, TRBV6-2 and TRBV6-3 included, were excluded as indistinguishable. Accurate HLA-A and HLA-B prediction from TCR beta sequences was reported for most subjects. In a later analysis, donors in an Asian-associated ancestry cluster reportedly had fewer N-insertions in productive TCRs than the cohort mean.

Trimming took off 2 bases at V and 3 bases at J, with 8 bases between the two ends. This CDR3 spans 13 amino acids. Germline V gene lookup returns CDR1 MNHNY and CDR2 SVGAGI (reference sequence). The TCR sequence derives from a woman in her sixties or seventies in good health and CMV-seropositive. The gene calls are TRBV6-6 and TRBJ2-7; no firm D call. The sequencing input was PBMCs. Here the CDR3 reads CASSYELDYEQYF. In nucleotides, the CDR3 is TGTGCCAGCAGTTACGAGCTAGACTACGAGCAGTACTTC.